This T cell receptor (beta chain) appears in the sequencing data of a study of shared clonotypes between healthy human individuals. This table comes from immunoSEQ multiplex PCR, and its TCRdb copy is limited to in-frame clones, with some not included. In the table there are approximately 2.3 million clones, 85% to 95% of which are singletons. A note on this clone: The same CDR3 arises from other DNA sequences in this sample as well.

V lost 4 bases and J lost 0, with 6 bases in between. The CDR3 is 13 residues long. The germline V gene encodes CDR1 SGHRS and CDR2 YFSETQ. The TCR originated in a man aged 18 to 35 in good health. Some clones in this sample may be carry-over from other donors' samples. What was sequenced was naive CD4+ T cells from PBMCs. Subset here: CD45RA+ positively selected. The chain employs TRBV5-1 and TRBJ2-3; D gene ambiguous. The CDR3 DNA follows: TGCGCCAGCAGCAGAGACAGCACAGATACGCAGTATTTT. Amino acid sequence: CASSRDSTDTQYF.